This TCR beta chain was profiled in a study of blood T cell repertoires in COVID-19. The wider study: Spain, Italy and the United States supplied samples that represented acute and convalescent COVID-19.

Authors' methods: Scientists estimated how many nucleated cells there were by amplifying reference gene primers. Assay used: immunoSEQ multiplex PCR; TCRdb lists only in-frame clones, some missing. V, J and clone size are taken as reported in that table, and D and trimming were inferred from the DNA itself. The sample contains around 30,000 clones, roughly 90% of which appear only once. The CDR3 runs to 11 residues. In germline, CDR1 is DFQATT, CDR2 SNEGSKA (reference sequence). Trimming pared 0 bases from V and 12 bases from J, leaving 9 bases between. The sample comprised peripheral blood. The sequence was collected from a human donor with active COVID-19. The donor label of this sample is uncertain. The chain is built from TRBV20-1 and TRBJ2-1; no definite D call. The CDR3 loop is CSARDRSGQFF. In DNA, the CDR3 is TGCAGTGCTAGAGATCGTTCGGGGCAGTTCTTC.